The 5 T cell receptor beta chains reported below all come from one sample, sequenced in a study of shared clonotypes between healthy human individuals. CD8 cells regarded as naive lacked CD45RO, were positively chosen for CCR7, and omitted terminally differentiated effector memory CD45RA+ cells. Method: immunoSEQ multiplex PCR; TCRdb's copy keeps in-frame clones and lacks some. In the table there are about 650,000 clones, around 95% of which are singletons. The sequencing sample was made of naive CD8+ T cells sorted from blood. All receptors come from a woman in her 30s in good health.

The chain uses TRBV14 and TRBJ2-7, with 8 bases identical to TRBD2. CDR3 length: 14 amino acids. Trimming cost V 4 bases and J 7 bases; bases outside gene matches: 9. Germline V CDR1 and CDR2: SGHDN, FVKESK. CDR3 nucleotides: TGTGCCAGCAGCCCACCCGGGACTAGTGATGAGCAGTACTTC. It is translated as CASSPPGTSDEQYF.

Comment on this clone: Additional DNA sequences in this sample encode the identical CDR3. The V and J genes are TRBV28 and TRBJ2-2; unclear D gene. Germline loops: CDR1 MDHEN, CDR2 SYDVKM. This CDR3 spans 14 amino acids. Between the trimmed V and J ends, which lost 3 bases and 4 bases, there was a span of 9 bases. This CDR3 reads CASSFRVGTGELFF. CDR3 sequence (DNA): TGTGCCAGCAGTTTCCGGGTGGGCACCGGGGAGCTGTTTTTT. The full variable domain, completed using reference TRBV28 and TRBJ2-2, is DVKVTQSSRYLVKRTGEKVFLECVQDMDHENMFWYRQDPGLGLRLIYFSYDVKMKEKGDIPEGYSVSREKKERFSLILESASTNQTSMYLCASSFRVGTGELFFGEGSRLTVL.

V and J are TRBV27 and TRBJ2-7; 10 bases agree with TRBD2. Germline values: CDR1 MNHEY, CDR2 SMNVEV (reference sequence). The CDR3 totals 13 residues. With 4 bases clipped from V and 3 bases from J, the junction kept 0 bases outside the gene matches. The CDR3 spells CASSWTSGYEQYF. CDR3 DNA sequence: TGTGCCAGCAGTTGGACTAGCGGCTACGAGCAGTACTTC.

The rearrangement uses TRBV13 and TRBJ1-2, with unresolved D. Germline V CDR1 and CDR2: PRHDT, FYEKMQ (reference sequence). There are 14 residues in the CDR3. Trimming shortened V by 3 bases and J by 3 bases, and 11 bases separated the two germline ends. The CDR3 reads CASSFRARDYGYTF. CDR3 sequence (DNA): TGTGCCAGCAGCTTTCGGGCTCGGGACTATGGCTACACCTTC.

This chain connects TRBV15 to TRBJ1-1, with a weak D call TRBD1 (5 bases). The CDR3 has 15 amino acids. Germline V CDR1 and CDR2: LNHNV, YYDKDF (reference sequence). The V and J ends lost 6 bases and 1 base respectively, with 15 bases between them. The CDR3 loop is CATSEDPGTNTEAFF. The CDR3 DNA reads as TGTGCCACCAGTGAGGATCCAGGGACGAACACTGAAGCTTTCTTT.